Given below is one T cell receptor beta chain in context. Antigen unknown. Assay: immunoSEQ multiplex PCR; the TCRdb copy retains only in-frame clones and omits some. This table has approximately 77,000 clones, about 92% appearing once. This sample is drawn from a study of T cell responses to AZD1222 COVID-19 vaccine. Study results and limitations: The study found Spike-specific TCR breadth and depth rose after two AZD1222 doses. Most donors were white British and more were female, and clonal diversity was possibly underestimated.

Second-dose recipients at about 4 or about 12 weeks were treated as one pooled group. Material: peripheral blood, obtained 28 days after the second AZD1222 dose. This clonotype originated in an adult who received the AZD1222 COVID-19 vaccine.

The CDR3 region has the DNA TGTGCCAGCAGCGCCCGACTAGCGGGTGCCCTCAGGGAGCAGTTCTTC. Its translation is CASSARLAGALREQFF. The chain couples TRBV9 to TRBJ2-1, with TRBD2 identical over 10 bases. The germline gives CDR1 SGDLS, CDR2 YYNGEE. The CDR3 is 16 residues long. The junction had 13 bases not matched to a gene; V was cut back by 3 bases and J by 10 bases.